This T cell receptor (beta chain) derives from a study of response to subunit inactivated influenza vaccine. CDR1 is SEHNR and CDR2 is FQNEAQ in the germline V gene (reference sequence). The CDR3 is 16 amino acids. V lost 1 base, J lost 4 bases, and 7 bases stayed unmatched. TCRdb reprocessed the RT-PCR reads with MiXCR, giving one entry per CDR3 protein. The table records fewer than 600,000 distinct CDR3 sequences, 6% to 9% of them present only once. This clonotype was picked up a small number of times. The receptor was isolated from a man in his fifties or sixties who received an inactivated influenza vaccine. The sample in question was PBMCs from blood, obtained less than 30 months after vaccination. This rearrangement joins TRBV7-9 to TRBJ2-1; 7 positions match TRBD2. The CDR3 nucleotides read TGTGCCAGCAGCTTAGTGGTGCGGGAGTATTACAATGAGCAGTTCTTC. Residues: CASSLVVREYYNEQFF.